These T cell receptor beta chains were read from a single sample in a study of blood T cell repertoires in COVID-19. This table comes from immunoSEQ multiplex PCR, and its TCRdb copy is limited to in-frame clones, with some not included. In the table there are approximately 210,000 clones, around 89% of which are singletons. Sequencing was done on a sample of PBMCs or T cells enriched from blood (not recorded which). Receptor source: a young woman who had recovered from COVID-19. The CDR3 runs from the conserved cysteine through the conserved F or W. Where a row states a size, it is once, few, many or the class of an expanded clone; other rows omit it.

J: TRBJ2-7
V: TRBV4-1
size: .
CDR3: CASSQAGTYEQYF

J: TRBJ2-3
V: TRBV3-1/TRBV3-2
size: .
CDR3: CASSRGGGAATDTQYF

J: TRBJ2-6
V: TRBV5-4
size: .
CDR3: CASSLGQGTSTNVLTF

J: TRBJ1-2
V: TRBV5-1
size: .
CDR3: CASSFGTEGYTF

J: TRBJ2-7
V: TRBV5-4
size: .
CDR3: CASSGKQGVYEQYF

J: TRBJ1-3
V: TRBV29-1
size: .
CDR3: CSVFESSGNTIYF

J: TRBJ1-3
V: TRBV11-2
size: .
CDR3: CASSWASGNTIYF

J: TRBJ1-3
V: TRBV3-1/TRBV3-2
size: .
CDR3: CASRQGESGNTIYF

J: TRBJ2-1
V: TRBV29-1
size: .
CDR3: CSVVSGHNEQFF

J: TRBJ1-1
V: TRBV11-2
size: .
CDR3: CASSFQGTEAFF

J: TRBJ2-5
V: TRBV4-1
size: .
CDR3: CASSQGGFPLEVVETQYF

J: TRBJ2-7
V: TRBV6-5
size: .
CDR3: CASRKDWGPYEQYF

J: TRBJ1-3
V: TRBV7-9
size: .
CDR3: CASSFGTGSSGNTIYF

J: TRBJ1-2
V: TRBV5-1
size: .
CDR3: CASSPGSGDYGYTF

J: TRBJ2-1
V: TRBV5-1
size: .
CDR3: CASSTGQGSYNEQFF

J: TRBJ2-1
V: TRBV9
size: once
CDR3: CASSPGGPSYNEQFF

J: TRBJ2-5
V: TRBV24-1
size: .
CDR3: CATSEFGTSVETQYF

J: TRBJ1-1
V: TRBV5-1
size: .
CDR3: CASFGRIGAYTEAFF

J: TRBJ2-2
V: TRBV11-3
size: .
CDR3: CASSLGAWRGDPNTGELFF

J: TRBJ2-1
V: TRBV6-5
size: .
CDR3: CASSRTSGGTQFF

J: TRBJ2-5
V: TRBV28
size: .
CDR3: CASTELTGGYQETQYF

J: TRBJ1-5
V: TRBV3-1/TRBV3-2
size: few
CDR3: CASSQGGGSSNQPQHF

J: TRBJ1-3
V: TRBV30
size: .
CDR3: CATGGKTPGNTIYF

J: TRBJ2-3
V: TRBV11-2
size: .
CDR3: CASSLVELAYSDTQYF

J: TRBJ2-7
V: TRBV2
size: .
CDR3: CASYGQDSYEQYF

J: TRBJ1-3
V: TRBV5-5
size: .
CDR3: CASSLATGASGNTIYF

J: TRBJ2-7
V: TRBV6-2/TRBV6-3
size: many
CDR3: CASSYSQEIYEQYF

J: TRBJ1-4
V: TRBV29-1
size: once
CDR3: CSVRGSNEKLFF

J: TRBJ1-6
V: TRBV28
size: .
CDR3: CASSPRGLGNSPLHF

J: TRBJ2-2
V: TRBV3-1/TRBV3-2
size: .
CDR3: CASSHDFLVNPGELFF

J: TRBJ1-6
V: TRBV4-1
size: .
CDR3: CASSQDRGGGHSPLHF

J: TRBJ1-5
V: TRBV28
size: .
CDR3: CASRQKGASQPQHF

J: TRBJ1-1
V: TRBV5-8
size: once
CDR3: CASSLTGGWTEAFF

J: TRBJ1-2
V: TRBV11-3
size: once
CDR3: CASSNRQGAGYTF

J: TRBJ2-1
V: TRBV11-2
size: .
CDR3: CASSAKVPLRDSNEQFF

J: TRBJ2-2
V: TRBV7-2
size: .
CDR3: CASSSDRANTGELFF

J: TRBJ1-3
V: TRBV7-2
size: .
CDR3: CASSLWAAASGNTIYF

J: TRBJ2-7
V: TRBV18
size: .
CDR3: CASSLKGQGWYEQYF

J: TRBJ2-6
V: TRBV19
size: .
CDR3: CASWNRTDHSGANVLTF

J: TRBJ1-5
V: TRBV18
size: few
CDR3: CASSSSTGYSNQPQHF

J: TRBJ2-4
V: TRBV5-1
size: .
CDR3: CASSLWAGTQYF

J: TRBJ2-7
V: TRBV5-1
size: .
CDR3: CASSDNGQGGNEQYF

J: TRBJ1-5
V: TRBV10-1
size: .
CDR3: CASSDGDSNQPQHF

J: TRBJ1-2
V: TRBV10-2
size: .
CDR3: CASSESGQLIYGYTF

J: TRBJ1-1
V: TRBV3-1/TRBV3-2
size: .
CDR3: CASSPPGRVTEAFF

J: TRBJ1-4
V: TRBV28
size: once
CDR3: CASSTTGMVEKLFF

J: TRBJ1-2
V: TRBV6-5
size: .
CDR3: CASTEFLTGGYGYTF

J: TRBJ1-1
V: TRBV28
size: .
CDR3: CASSYRGNTEAFF

J: TRBJ1-6
V: TRBV29-1
size: .
CDR3: CSVKLGQGNSPLHF

J: TRBJ2-1
V: TRBV5-1
size: .
CDR3: CASFPGQGFNEQFF

J: TRBJ2-3
V: TRBV9
size: .
CDR3: CASSPSGGRTDTQYF

J: TRBJ2-7
V: TRBV19
size: .
CDR3: CASSERGAQSYEQYF

J: TRBJ2-5
V: TRBV27
size: .
CDR3: CASSLWGGVQETQYF

J: TRBJ2-3
V: TRBV7-2
size: .
CDR3: CASSLEYTDTRSTDTQYF